The next 20 T cell receptor beta chains were all read from a single sample in a study of blood T cell repertoires in COVID-19. The table came from immunoSEQ multiplex PCR; TCRdb's copy has only in-frame clones and leaves some out. Of some 99,000 clones listed, about 81% are singletons. Sequencing input: peripheral blood. The receptors shown here come from a man aged 65-85 years with acute or convalescent COVID-19.

The chain uses TRBV5-8 and TRBJ2-7; the match to TRBD1 covers 8 bases. In germline, CDR1 is SGHTS, CDR2 YDEGEE. This CDR3 is built from 15 residues. Trimming cost V 4 bases and J 2 bases; bases outside gene matches: 8. In DNA form, the CDR3 reads TGTGCCAGCAGCCAACACAGGACAGGGACCTACGAGCAGTACTTC. Its protein is CASSQHRTGTYEQYF.

CDR3 DNA: TGTGCCAGCAGCTTGAGGGGCCTGAACACTGAAGCTTTCTTT. Amino acid sequence: CASSLRGLNTEAFF. The V and J genes are TRBV5-6 and TRBJ1-1, with D perhaps matching TRBD1 (5 bases). The V gene lost 1 base and the J gene lost 0 bases, with 7 bases spanning the gap. The germline V gene has CDR1 SGHDT and CDR2 YYEEEE. The CDR3 loop spans 14 amino acids.

J is TRBJ2-5 and V is TRBV9, with a weak D call TRBD1 (5 bases). The length of the CDR3 is 15 residues. CDR1 and CDR2 from the germline V gene are SGDLS and YYNGEE. V lost 0 bases, J lost 2 bases, and 11 bases lay in between. CDR3 residues: CASSVGSGKQETQYF. The CDR3 DNA sequence: TGTGCCAGCAGCGTAGGATCAGGGAAGCAAGAGACCCAGTACTTC.

The chain carries TRBV4-3 and TRBJ1-4; D is possibly TRBD1 (5 bases). The V gene lost 0 bases and the J gene lost 7 bases, with 6 bases spanning the gap. The CDR3 is 13 amino acids. Looked up from germline, CDR1 is LGHNA and CDR2 is YSLEER. CDR3 region: CASSQDRAEKLFF. The CDR3 region has the DNA TGCGCCAGCAGCCAAGACAGGGCTGAAAAACTGTTTTTT.

This clone has a count of ten or more. CDR3 DNA: TGTGCCAGCAGGTGGACTAGCGGGGCCGACGAGCAGTACTTC. Its translation is CASRWTSGADEQYF. This rearrangement joins TRBV6-5 to TRBJ2-7, with 12 bases that match TRBD2. CDR1 is MNHEY, CDR2 SVGAGI, per germline. This CDR3 contains 14 residues. J lost 5 bases, V lost 6 bases, and 5 bases had no gene match.

The gene calls are TRBV27 and TRBJ2-7, with 9 bases matching TRBD1. J gave up 4 bases and V 4 bases, and 8 bases lay outside the gene matches. CDR1 and CDR2 (germline): MNHEY, SMNVEV (reference sequence). The CDR3 has 15 residues. This chain's CDR3 is CASSWAWDRVYEQYF. The DNA for the CDR3 is TGTGCCAGCAGTTGGGCCTGGGACAGGGTTTACGAGCAGTACTTC.

The V gene is TRBV3-1 (or the pseudogene TRBV3-2), the J gene TRBJ1-3, with 11 bases identical to TRBD1. The trim removed 4 bases at V and 3 bases at J, leaving 5 bases unmatched. The CDR3 runs 16 residues. CDR1 is LGHDT and CDR2 is YNNKEL in the germline V gene (reference sequence). The CDR3 sequence: CASSRGQGAGGNTIYF. The CDR3 DNA follows: TGTGCCAGCAGCCGCGGACAGGGGGCTGGTGGAAACACCATATATTTT.

V and J are TRBV3-1 (or the pseudogene TRBV3-2) and TRBJ1-1; no definite D call. The CDR3 runs 14 residues. The germline gives CDR1 LGHDT, CDR2 YNNKEL (reference sequence). V lost 0 bases and J 1 base, leaving 6 bases between the germline ends. The CDR3 DNA reads as TGTGCCAGCAGCCAAGAGTCCCGGAACACTGAAGCTTTCTTT. Amino acids: CASSQESRNTEAFF.

Note on this clone: A read error may produce the germline difference seen at one junction end. The chain links TRBV7-7 to TRBJ2-6, with 12 positions matching TRBD2. The CDR3 covers 17 residues. CDR1 SSHAT and CDR2 FNYEAQ come from the germline V gene (reference sequence). CDR3 nucleotide sequence: TGTGCTAGCAGCTCGGGACTAGCGGGCGGTGGGGCCAACGTCCTGACTTTC. This translates into CASSSGLAGGGANVLTF. Full variable domain (remainder filled in from reference TRBV7-7 and TRBJ2-6): GAGVSQSPRYKVTKRGQDVTLRCDPISSHATLYWYQQALGQGPEFLTYFNYEAQPDKSGLPSDRFSAERPEGSISTLTIQRTEQRDSAMYRCASSSGLAGGGANVLTFGAGSRLTVL.

V gene TRBV15 combines with J gene TRBJ2-1, with a possible D match to TRBD1 (5 bases). CDR3 length: 17 amino acids. V gave up 1 base and J gave up 4 bases, with 17 bases separating them. From germline, CDR1 is LNHNV and CDR2 YYDKDF (reference sequence). The CDR3 reads CATSRGKQVMGYNEQFF. The CDR3 DNA sequence: TGTGCCACCAGCAGAGGGAAACAGGTCATGGGGTACAATGAGCAGTTCTTC. The whole variable domain, remainder taken from reference TRBV15 and TRBJ2-1, is DAMVIQNPRYQVTQFGKPVTLSCSQTLNHNVMYWYQQKSSQAPKLLFHYYDKDFNNEADTPDNFQSRRPNTSFCFLDIRSPGLGDTAMYLCATSRGKQVMGYNEQFFGPGTRLTVL.

Concerning this clone itself: Other DNA sequences in this sample translate to the same CDR3. This rearrangement joins TRBV3-1 (or the pseudogene TRBV3-2) to TRBJ2-1, with D possibly matching TRBD2 (6 bases). The CDR3 totals 17 residues. V was pared by 0 bases and J by 0 bases, with 12 bases between. CDR1 is LGHDT and CDR2 is YNNKEL in the germline V gene (reference sequence). The CDR3 protein is CASSQEGLASSYNEQFF. CDR3 bases: TGTGCCAGCAGCCAAGAGGGTCTAGCGAGCTCCTACAATGAGCAGTTCTTC.

V is TRBV5-4 and J is TRBJ2-2, with no clear D. This CDR3 comprises 15 residues. With 4 bases removed from V and 1 base from J, the gap between germline ends came to 11 bases. Germline assignment: CDR1 SGHNT and CDR2 YYREEE (reference sequence). Written as DNA, the CDR3 is TGTGCCAGCAGCAGCCGAGGAAGGAACACCGGGGAGCTGTTTTTT. Its protein is CASSSRGRNTGELFF.

This rearrangement joins TRBV9 to TRBJ2-6; 7 positions agree with TRBD1. Germline CDR1 SGDLS, CDR2 YYNGEE. CDR3 length equals 18 residues. The junction had 11 bases not matched to a gene; V was cut back by 4 bases and J by 1 base. The CDR3, as DNA: TGTGCCAGCAGCCCCAGGGGCAGGGGGATGTCTGGGGCCAACGTCCTGACTTTC. Translation gives CASSPRGRGMSGANVLTF.

The chain joins TRBV4-1 to TRBJ1-2; 7 nucleotides line up with TRBD1. The CDR3 has 16 amino acids. CDR1 MGHRA and CDR2 YSYEKL come from the germline V gene. Trimming took 3 bases from V and 6 from J; bases not matched to a gene: 13. In DNA, the CDR3 is TGCGCCAGCAGCCACTGGAACAGGGGAGGTTCCGATGGCTACACCTTC. Its translation is CASSHWNRGGSDGYTF.

V usage is TRBV6-5 and J usage is TRBJ1-2; 9 nucleotides line up with TRBD1. The CDR3 extends over 16 amino acids. Trimming cost V 3 bases and J 4 bases; bases outside gene matches: 9. Germline V CDR1 and CDR2: MNHEY, SVGAGI. The chain's CDR3 is CASSYSTGGSGYGYTF. CDR3 DNA: TGTGCCAGCAGTTATTCAACAGGGGGCTCAGGCTATGGCTACACCTTC.

The chain couples TRBV28 to TRBJ1-2; possible D gene TRBD1, 5 bases. The CDR3 sequence is 13 residues long. The V end lost 3 bases, the J end lost 4 bases, and 9 bases lay between the germline ends. CDR1 is MDHEN and CDR2 is SYDVKM in the germline V gene. This CDR3 is CASSLAGPYGYTF. CDR3 nucleotide sequence: TGTGCCAGCAGTTTGGCAGGGCCCTATGGCTACACCTTC.

CDR3 DNA: TGTGCCAGCTCAAGGCAGAGGGGGGGCGTTAATCAGCCCCAGCATTTT. Translated: CASSRQRGGVNQPQHF. The chain couples TRBV18 to TRBJ1-5, with D maybe TRBD1 (6 bases). This CDR3 has 16 residues. Germline V gene sequence: CDR1 KGHSH, CDR2 LQKENI. Trimming stripped 5 bases from V and 4 bases from J, with 18 bases between.

The chain carries TRBV18 and TRBJ1-1, with D perhaps TRBD1 (6 bases). V gave up 5 bases and J gave up 1 base, with 11 bases separating them. The CDR3 covers 14 residues. Germline V gene lookup returns CDR1 KGHSH and CDR2 LQKENI. CDR3 nucleotides: TGTGCCAGCTCATGGTCAGGGGAGAACACTGAAGCTTTCTTT. It is translated as CASSWSGENTEAFF.

Only one count was recorded for this clone. This chain connects TRBV6-5 to TRBJ2-2, with TRBD2 matching 7 bases. The CDR3 is made up of 15 amino acids. J lost 4 bases, V lost 4 bases, and 6 bases had no gene match. Germline CDR1 and CDR2: MNHEY and SVGAGI. CDR3 bases: TGTGCCAGCAGTTGGGGGGGACTTACCACCGGGGAGCTGTTTTTT. As protein: CASSWGGLTTGELFF.

The chain uses TRBV4-1 and TRBJ2-7; possible D gene TRBD2, 5 bases. Deletions cut 1 base from V and 2 bases from J, with 12 bases between. The CDR3 has 15 amino acids. Looked up from germline, CDR1 is MGHRA and CDR2 is YSYEKL. The CDR3 DNA reads TGCGCCAGCAGCCAAGGGGCCGGGATAACCTACGAGCAGTACTTC. It is translated as CASSQGAGITYEQYF.